These T cell receptor beta chains were read from a single sample in a study of blood T cell repertoires in COVID-19. Only in-frame clones appear in the TCRdb table, and some are missing; sequencing was by immunoSEQ multiplex PCR. The data hold about 290,000 clones, with around four fifths observed a single time. Sequenced input: peripheral blood. The receptor source for this set is a woman aged 45 to 65 with active or convalescent COVID-19. CDR3s include the opening cysteine and the closing phenylalanine or tryptophan. D genes are given only for firm matches. Clone size, where shown, is once, few, many, or a class for clones that have expanded.

clone_size	d_call	v_call	j_call	cdr3_aa	cdr3_nt
-	TRBD2	TRBV7-2	TRBJ2-7	CASSPLAGAYEQYF	TGTGCCAGCAGCCCACTAGCGGGAGCCTACGAGCAGTACTTC
-	-	TRBV12-3/TRBV12-4	TRBJ1-5	CASSVDKYQPQHF	TGTGCCAGCAGTGTGGACAAGTATCAGCCCCAGCATTTT
-	TRBD1	TRBV5-1	TRBJ2-3	CASSVGQLTDTQYF	TGCGCCAGCAGCGTGGGACAGCTCACAGATACGCAGTATTTT
-	-	TRBV13	TRBJ1-1	CASSLQNRLMNTEAFF	TGTGCCAGCAGCTTACAGAACAGGCTCATGAACACTGAAGCTTTCTTT
-	TRBD2	TRBV5-4	TRBJ2-7	CASSLAKGSGRGYEQYF	TGTGCCAGCAGCTTAGCTAAGGGGAGCGGGAGAGGATACGAGCAGTACTTC
-	-	TRBV4-1	TRBJ2-3	CASSQDLLETQYF	TGCGCCAGCAGCCAAGATTTGCTTGAGACGCAGTATTTT
-	-	TRBV9	TRBJ1-2	CASSVDGRGAHGYTF	TGTGCCAGCAGCGTAGACGGGAGGGGGGCTCATGGCTACACCTTC
-	TRBD2	TRBV11-2	TRBJ2-3	CASRDLAGGLTDTQYF	TGTGCCAGCAGGGATCTAGCGGGAGGTCTCACAGATACGCAGTATTTT
few	TRBD1	TRBV25-1	TRBJ1-6	CASSGTGIGSPLHF	TGTGCCAGCAGTGGGACAGGGATCGGTTCACCCCTCCACTTT
once	TRBD1	TRBV2	TRBJ1-4	CASGRNPGQGEKLFF	TGTGCCAGCGGCCGGAATCCGGGACAGGGTGAAAAACTGTTTTTT
-	-	TRBV28	TRBJ1-2	CASSAQVRGYTF	TGTGCCAGCAGTGCACAGGTTCGTGGCTACACCTTC
-	TRBD1	TRBV7-9	TRBJ1-1	CASSTGDRVNTEAFF	TGTGCCAGCAGCACCGGGGACAGGGTGAACACTGAAGCTTTCTTT
-	TRBD2	TRBV2	TRBJ2-1	CASSGTSGNKQFF	TGTGCCAGCAGTGGGACTAGCGGGAACAAGCAGTTCTTC
-	TRBD2	TRBV27	TRBJ2-1	CPGEIERGGSYNEQFF	TGTCCCGGGGAAATAGAGCGGGGAGGGTCCTACAATGAGCAGTTCTTC
few	-	TRBV30	TRBJ1-3	CAWSAIGGQGNTIYF	TGTGCCTGGAGTGCGATCGGGGGGCAAGGAAACACCATATATTTT
-	-	TRBV7-9	TRBJ2-1	CASSYAGTQGHEQFF	TGTGCCAGCAGCTATGCAGGGACTCAAGGGCATGAGCAGTTCTTC
-	-	TRBV18	TRBJ1-1	CASSPRTAMNTEAFF	TGTGCCAGCTCACCGAGGACAGCTATGAACACTGAAGCTTTCTTT
many	-	TRBV29-1	TRBJ2-3	CSVASYSGDTQYF	TGCAGCGTTGCTTCCTACAGTGGGGATACGCAGTATTTT
-	-	TRBV12-3/TRBV12-4	TRBJ2-7	CASSQTGQEQYF	TGTGCCAGCAGTCAAACTGGACAGGAGCAGTACTTC
once	TRBD2	TRBV7-9	TRBJ2-2	CASSRRQLAGGYTGELFF	TGTGCCAGCAGCAGAAGACAACTAGCGGGAGGGTACACCGGGGAGCTGTTTTTT
-	TRBD2	TRBV9	TRBJ2-7	CASSPGLAGVENEQYF	TGTGCCAGCAGCCCGGGACTAGCGGGAGTCGAAAACGAGCAGTACTTC
-	TRBD1	TRBV5-1	TRBJ1-3	CASSSRQGTGNTIYF	TGCGCCAGCAGCTCCCGACAGGGGACCGGAAACACCATATATTTT
-	TRBD2	TRBV11-2	TRBJ2-1	CASSTTSGRENEQFF	TGTGCCAGCAGCACGACTAGCGGGAGGGAGAATGAGCAGTTCTTC
-	-	TRBV6-6	TRBJ1-5	CASRASADQPQHF	TGTGCCAGCAGGGCTTCAGCGGATCAGCCCCAGCATTTT
-	TRBD2	TRBV7-2	TRBJ2-1	CASSLRLAGMSSYNEQFF	TGTGCCAGCAGCTTAAGACTAGCGGGGATGAGCTCCTACAATGAGCAGTTCTTC
-	-	TRBV29-1	TRBJ2-7	CSVEGAGDSYEQYF	TGCAGCGTTGAAGGCGCAGGGGACTCCTACGAGCAGTACTTC
few	TRBD1	TRBV7-8	TRBJ1-5	CASSPTGPGNQPQHF	TGTGCCAGCAGCCCGACAGGGCCGGGCAATCAGCCCCAGCATTTT
few	-	TRBV2	TRBJ2-3	CASSVGGITDTQYF	TGTGCCAGCAGTGTGGGGGGAATCACAGATACGCAGTATTTT
-	-	TRBV27	TRBJ2-2	CASSLGPGGELFF	TGTGCCAGCAGTTTAGGGCCTGGCGGGGAGCTGTTTTTT
-	-	TRBV28	TRBJ1-1	CASSFPLQGRLQNTEAFF	TGTGCCAGCAGTTTTCCCCTCCAGGGCCGTCTCCAGAACACTGAAGCTTTCTTT
-	-	TRBV4-1	TRBJ2-1	CASSQAPGQRGSREEYNEQFF	TGCGCCAGCAGCCAAGCGCCGGGACAGAGGGGCTCGCGGGAGGAGTACAATGAGCAGTTCTTC
-	TRBD1	TRBV2	TRBJ1-1	CASSGQGGGTEAFF	TGTGCCAGCAGTGGACAGGGTGGGGGCACTGAAGCTTTCTTT